This TCR beta chain was identified in a study of T cells in narcolepsy. General study results and limits: Healthy controls reportedly lacked the autoreactive clonotypes serially found in patients' blood. Comparing one patient's CSF and blood CD4+ clonotypes highlighted HCRT- and TRIB2-specific autoreactive clonotypes.

Repertoires were generated with immunoSEQ multiplex PCR, while TCRdb's copy carries only in-frame clones and drops some. The sample has about 10,000 clones; 60% to 80% are singletons. The V and J ends lost 0 bases and 6 bases respectively, with 14 bases between them. Germline CDR1 LGHNA, CDR2 YSLEER. The CDR3 length is 15 residues. For this clone: Antigen unknown.

The sequencing sample was made of CD45RA- memory CD8+ T cells from PBMCs. The V and J genes are TRBV4-3 and TRBJ1-1; D call uncertain. The origin of this receptor is a human donor with narcolepsy. The CDR3 protein is CASSQEDGELAEAFF. DNA of the CDR3: TGCGCCAGCAGCCAAGAGGACGGGGAGCTCGCTGAAGCTTTCTTT.